This T cell receptor (beta chain) was sequenced for a study of blood T cell repertoires in COVID-19. Study-level background: Spain, Italy and the United States supplied samples that represented acute and convalescent COVID-19.

Between the trimmed V and J ends, which lost 5 bases and 6 bases, there was a span of 9 bases. CDR3 size: 12 residues. CDR1 and CDR2 from the germline V gene are LNHDA and SQIVND (reference sequence). In terms of age and location, participants ranged from about 18 to 100 years and lived in fewer than 30 US areas. Participant reports of clinical history set cohort assignment. Two consecutive negative NP/OP PCR tests, clearance, or resolved symptoms defined Cohort 3 recovery. The data were produced by immunoSEQ multiplex PCR, yet TCRdb's version contains in-frame clones alone and is incomplete. The sample yields roughly 150,000 clones, 78% seen once.

This clonotype was obtained from a woman aged 50 to 60 who had recovered from COVID-19. This chain joins TRBV19 and TRBJ2-3; possibly TRBD2 for D (6 bases). Sequencing input: PBMCs or T cells enriched from blood (not recorded which). The CDR3 DNA is TGTGCCAGTAGTTCGGGGAGGGATACGCAGTATTTT. It is translated as CASSSGRDTQYF.